Listed below are T cell receptor beta chains from one sample, sequenced in a study of cytomegalovirus exposure and HLA in healthy donors. Some clones are missing from TCRdb's copy, which holds only in-frame ones; the method was immunoSEQ multiplex PCR. The sample carries about 210,000 clones, over 65% recorded once. The specimen was PBMCs. The receptors shown here come from a man aged 35 to 55 in good health and CMV-seropositive. The CDR3 runs from the conserved cysteine through the conserved F or W.

j_gene	v_gene	CDR3aa
TRBJ2-3	TRBV5-1	CASSLGESAGTDTQYF
TRBJ2-2	TRBV27	CASSLGQGGTGELFF
TRBJ2-1	TRBV6-1	CASSRLAPSPEQFF
TRBJ1-2	TRBV2	CASTKGDRAVNYGYTF
TRBJ2-2	TRBV29-1	CSVAPPWTSGRSTGELFF
TRBJ1-1	TRBV6-4	CASSERTGGNTEAFF
TRBJ2-3	TRBV5-1	CASSLVGGPRTDTQYF
TRBJ1-2	TRBV5-1	CASSLSGDLYGYTF
TRBJ2-3	TRBV27	CASSLGGLAGSTDTQYF
TRBJ2-3	TRBV4-3	CASSQAALGATQYF